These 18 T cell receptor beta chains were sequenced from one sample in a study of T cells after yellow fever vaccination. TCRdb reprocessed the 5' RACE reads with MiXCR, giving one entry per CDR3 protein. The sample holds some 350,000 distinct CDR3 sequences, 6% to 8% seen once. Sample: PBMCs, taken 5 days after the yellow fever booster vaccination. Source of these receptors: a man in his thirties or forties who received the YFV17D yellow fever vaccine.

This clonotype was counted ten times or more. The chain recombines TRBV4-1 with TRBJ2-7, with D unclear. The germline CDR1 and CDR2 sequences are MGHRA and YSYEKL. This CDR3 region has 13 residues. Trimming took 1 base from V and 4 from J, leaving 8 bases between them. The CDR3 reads CASSQVLSYEQYF. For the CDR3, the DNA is TGCGCCAGCAGCCAAGTACTAAGTTACGAGCAGTACTTC.

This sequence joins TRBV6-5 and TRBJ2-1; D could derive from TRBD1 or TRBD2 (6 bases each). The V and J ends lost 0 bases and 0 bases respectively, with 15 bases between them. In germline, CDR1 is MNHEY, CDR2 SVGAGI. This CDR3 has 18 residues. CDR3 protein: CASSYSVGGPSSYNEQFF. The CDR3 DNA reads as TGTGCCAGCAGTTACTCGGTGGGGGGCCCCAGCTCCTACAATGAGCAGTTCTTC.

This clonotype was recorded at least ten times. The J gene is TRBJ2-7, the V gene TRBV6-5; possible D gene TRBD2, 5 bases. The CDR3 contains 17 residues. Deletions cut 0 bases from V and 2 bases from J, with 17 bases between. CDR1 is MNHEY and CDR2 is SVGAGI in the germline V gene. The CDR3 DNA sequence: TGTGCCAGCAGTTACTCGAGGCCGGGATACAGAACCTACGAGCAGTACTTC. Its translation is CASSYSRPGYRTYEQYF.

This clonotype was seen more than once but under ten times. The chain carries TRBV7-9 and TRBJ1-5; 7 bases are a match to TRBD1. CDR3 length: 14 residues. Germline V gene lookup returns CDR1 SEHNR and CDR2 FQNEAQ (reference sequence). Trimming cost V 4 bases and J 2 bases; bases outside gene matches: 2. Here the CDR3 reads CASSYGQGNQPQHF. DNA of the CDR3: TGTGCCAGCAGCTACGGACAGGGCAATCAGCCCCAGCATTTT.

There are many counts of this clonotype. CDR3 DNA sequence: TGCAGTGCTAGTCCGGCGGGAGGAGGAAACGAGCAGTACTTC. Translating it yields CSASPAGGGNEQYF. The chain employs TRBV20-1 and TRBJ2-7; 8 nucleotides agree with TRBD2. The CDR3 consists of 14 residues. From germline, CDR1 is DFQATT and CDR2 SNEGSKA (reference sequence). With 3 bases clipped from V and 5 bases from J, the junction kept 9 bases outside the gene matches.

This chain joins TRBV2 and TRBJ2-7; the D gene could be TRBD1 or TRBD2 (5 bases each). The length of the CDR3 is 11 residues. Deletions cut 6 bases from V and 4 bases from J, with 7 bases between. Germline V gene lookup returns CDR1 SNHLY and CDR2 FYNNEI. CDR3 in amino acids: CASRWGYEQYF. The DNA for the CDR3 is TGTGCCAGCAGATGGGGGTACGAGCAGTACTTC.

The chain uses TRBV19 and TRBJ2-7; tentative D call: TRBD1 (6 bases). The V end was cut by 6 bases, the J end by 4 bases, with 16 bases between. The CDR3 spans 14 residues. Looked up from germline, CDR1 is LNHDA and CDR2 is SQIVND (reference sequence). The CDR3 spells CASRSGPGEYEQYF. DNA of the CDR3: TGTGCCAGTAGAAGCGGACCAGGGGAGTACGAGCAGTACTTC.

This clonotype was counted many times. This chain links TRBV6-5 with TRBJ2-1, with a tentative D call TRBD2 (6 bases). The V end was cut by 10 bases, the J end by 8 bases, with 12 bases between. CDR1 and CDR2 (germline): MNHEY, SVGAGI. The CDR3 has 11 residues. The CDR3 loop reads CATRELYEQFF. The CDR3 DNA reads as TGTGCCACCCGGGAGTTATATGAGCAGTTCTTC.

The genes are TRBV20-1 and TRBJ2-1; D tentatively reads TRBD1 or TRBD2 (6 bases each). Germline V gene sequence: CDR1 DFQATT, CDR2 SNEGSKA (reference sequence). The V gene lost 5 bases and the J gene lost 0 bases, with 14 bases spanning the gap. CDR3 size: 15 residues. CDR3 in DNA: TGCAGTGCTTTAGGGGGGTCGGGCTCCTACAATGAGCAGTTCTTC. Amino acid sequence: CSALGGSGSYNEQFF.

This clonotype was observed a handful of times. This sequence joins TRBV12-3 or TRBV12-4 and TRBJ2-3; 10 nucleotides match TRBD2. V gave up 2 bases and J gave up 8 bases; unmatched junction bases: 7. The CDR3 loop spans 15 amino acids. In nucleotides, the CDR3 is TGTGCCAGCAGTTTATCTCTAGCGGGAGTTGGTACGCAGTATTTT. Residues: CASSLSLAGVGTQYF.

DNA for the CDR3: TGTGCCACCTACCAGGGTGGGTCTAATGAAAAACTGTTTTTT. This translates into CATYQGGSNEKLFF. The rearrangement links TRBV28 to TRBJ1-4, with D maybe TRBD1 (5 bases). This CDR3 has 14 residues. The V end was cut by 10 bases, the J end by 3 bases, with 15 bases between. The germline V gene encodes CDR1 MDHEN and CDR2 SYDVKM. The full variable domain, its missing parts supplied by reference TRBV28 and TRBJ1-4, is DVKVTQSSRYLVKRTGEKVFLECVQDMDHENMFWYRQDPGLGLRLIYFSYDVKMKEKGDIPEGYSVSREKKERFSLILESASTNQTSMYLCATYQGGSNEKLFFGSGTQLSVL.

DNA for the CDR3: TGCGCCAGCAGCCAAGATCGGAGGGTTGAGCAGTTCTTC. Encoded protein: CASSQDRRVEQFF. The V call is TRBV4-1, the J call TRBJ2-1, with TRBD2 as a possible D gene (6 bases). The CDR3 consists of 13 residues. Trimming removed 0 bases at V and 9 bases at J, with 9 bases between. In germline, CDR1 is MGHRA, CDR2 YSYEKL.

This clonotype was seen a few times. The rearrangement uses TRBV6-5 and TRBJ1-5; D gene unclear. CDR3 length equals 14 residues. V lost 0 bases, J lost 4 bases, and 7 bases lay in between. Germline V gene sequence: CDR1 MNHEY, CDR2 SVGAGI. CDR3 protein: CASSYSIGNQPQHF. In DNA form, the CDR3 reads TGTGCCAGCAGTTACTCGATCGGTAATCAGCCCCAGCATTTT.

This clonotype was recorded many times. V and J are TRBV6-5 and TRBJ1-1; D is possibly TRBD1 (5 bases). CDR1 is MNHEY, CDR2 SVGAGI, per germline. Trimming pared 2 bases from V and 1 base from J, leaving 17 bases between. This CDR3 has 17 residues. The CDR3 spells CASSYVPGPLENTEAFF. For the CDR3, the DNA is TGTGCCAGCAGTTACGTCCCAGGGCCGTTAGAGAACACTGAAGCTTTCTTT.

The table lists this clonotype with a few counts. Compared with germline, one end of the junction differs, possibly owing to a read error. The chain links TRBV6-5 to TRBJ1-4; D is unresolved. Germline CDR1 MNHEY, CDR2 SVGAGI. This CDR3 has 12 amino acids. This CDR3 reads CASIPKGENLFF. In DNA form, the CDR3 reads TGTGCCAGCATCCCTAAGGGTGAAAACCTGTTTTTT.

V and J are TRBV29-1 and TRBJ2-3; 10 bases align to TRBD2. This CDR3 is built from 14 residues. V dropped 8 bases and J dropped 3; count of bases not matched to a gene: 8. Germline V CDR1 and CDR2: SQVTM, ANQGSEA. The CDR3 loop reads CSMSGRAATDTQYF. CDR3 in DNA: TGCAGCATGAGCGGGAGGGCCGCGACAGATACGCAGTATTTT.

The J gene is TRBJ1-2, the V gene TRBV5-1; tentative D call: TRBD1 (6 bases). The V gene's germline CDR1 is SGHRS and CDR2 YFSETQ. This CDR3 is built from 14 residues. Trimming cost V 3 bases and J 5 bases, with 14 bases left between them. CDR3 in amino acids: CASSSGDNAYGYTF. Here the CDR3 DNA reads TGCGCCAGCAGCTCCGGGGACAACGCATATGGCTACACCTTC.

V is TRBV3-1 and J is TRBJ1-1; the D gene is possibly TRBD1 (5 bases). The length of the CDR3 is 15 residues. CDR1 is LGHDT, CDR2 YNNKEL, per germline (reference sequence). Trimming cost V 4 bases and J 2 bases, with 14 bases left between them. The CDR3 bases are TGTGCCAGCAGCCGAAATCCCCAGGGCAACACTGAAGCTTTCTTT. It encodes CASSRNPQGNTEAFF.